This T cell receptor beta chain stems from a study of cytomegalovirus exposure and HLA in healthy donors. A multiplex PCR was run with 60 Vbeta primers and 13 Jbeta primers. The authors' processing: In a later analysis, 8.5 million to 14 million of 83 million or so unique beta chains occurred in at least two donors. Here immunoSEQ multiplex PCR was the method, and the copy in TCRdb shows in-frame clones only, minus some. D and trimming were read from the DNA, whereas the V and J calls and clone size are those reported in that table. The sample lists 100,000 to 150,000 clones, over 70% occurring once. Germline CDR1 MNHNS, CDR2 SASEGT. V lost 6 bases and J lost 2, with 11 bases in between. CDR3 length equals 13 residues. Nominally healthy donors provided the samples, though records likely missed some immune exposures. This clone has just a few counts.

The TCR comes from a man between 18 and 35 years old in good health and CMV-seropositive. The chain carries TRBV6-1 and TRBJ2-7; possibly TRBD2 for D (6 bases). Sequenced material: PBMCs. This CDR3 is CASSRGETYEQYF. CDR3 in DNA: TGTGCCAGCAGCCGCGGGGAGACCTACGAGCAGTACTTC.